Each of the 11 T cell receptor beta chains below was sequenced from the same sample in a study of blood T cell repertoires in COVID-19. The assay was immunoSEQ multiplex PCR, and TCRdb's table has in-frame clones only and misses some. The table has approximately 15,000 clones, over 70% seen once. The sample was peripheral blood. The receptors here all came from a woman in her 70s with active COVID-19.

A single count supports this clone. This chain connects TRBV9 to TRBJ1-3; D might be TRBD1 (5 bases). This CDR3 spans 15 amino acids. The germline CDR1 and CDR2 sequences are SGDLS and YYNGEE. The V and J ends lost 0 bases and 5 bases respectively, with 12 bases between them. CDR3: CASSVETGVRNTIYF. The CDR3 DNA reads TGTGCCAGCAGCGTAGAGACGGGGGTACGAAACACCATATATTTT.

The V gene is TRBV2, the J gene TRBJ1-2; 10 nucleotides agree with TRBD1. The CDR3 runs to 14 residues. With 5 bases clipped from V and 7 bases from J, the junction kept 7 bases outside the gene matches. CDR1 and CDR2 from the germline V gene are SNHLY and FYNNEI. CDR3 DNA: TGTGCCAGCAGTATGCGACAGGGGGCTGGTGGCTACACCTTC. Translation gives CASSMRQGAGGYTF.

The gene calls are TRBV25-1 and TRBJ2-1; 8 nucleotides match TRBD1. V shed 4 bases, J shed 15 bases, and the junction held 11 bases outside the gene matches. This CDR3 has 13 residues. Germline V lookup: CDR1 MGHDK, CDR2 SYGVNS. The DNA for the CDR3 is TGTGCCAGCAGTGCCCCCACGGGGACAGGCCCGTTCTTC. It encodes CASSAPTGTGPFF.

The DNA for the CDR3 is TGTGCCAGCAGCTTGGAAGGGAGGAACACCGGGGAGCTGTTTTTT. It encodes CASSLEGRNTGELFF. The V gene is TRBV5-5, the J gene TRBJ2-2; TRBD2 might be the D (5 bases). The CDR3 extends over 15 amino acids. The germline CDR1 and CDR2 sequences are SGHKS and YYEKEE (reference sequence). V was clipped by 0 bases and J by 1 base, with 7 bases between them.

The genes are TRBV10-3 and TRBJ1-1, with 9 bases matching TRBD1. Germline lookup yields CDR1 ENHRY and CDR2 SYGVKD. The V segment lost 10 bases and the J segment 0 bases; nucleotides outside the gene matches: 9. The CDR3 is 15 amino acids. The CDR3 is CATLPGQGMNTEAFF. CDR3 coding DNA: TGTGCCACACTCCCGGGACAGGGAATGAACACTGAAGCTTTCTTT.

The V call is TRBV7-3, the J call TRBJ2-3, with a tentative D call TRBD2 (5 bases). The CDR3 totals 13 residues. V lost 3 bases, J lost 8 bases, and 12 bases lay in between. Per germline, CDR1 SGHTA and CDR2 FQGTGA. The chain's CDR3 is CASSFERLTTQYF. The CDR3 DNA is TGTGCCAGCAGCTTCGAAAGACTAACTACGCAGTATTTT.

The CDR3 bases are TGTGCCAGCAGCCCACAGGGGGCTAACTATGGCTACACCTTC. Its translation: CASSPQGANYGYTF. This sequence joins TRBV28 and TRBJ1-2; 8 nucleotides align to TRBD1. V was clipped by 6 bases and J by 0 bases; unmatched bases: 3. CDR3 length: 14 residues. CDR1 MDHEN and CDR2 SYDVKM come from the germline V gene.

This clone was observed once. The gene calls are TRBV5-1 and TRBJ2-5, with 14 nucleotides matching TRBD2. Germline assignment: CDR1 SGHRS and CDR2 YFSETQ. The CDR3 sequence is 16 residues long. J lost 3 bases, V lost 2 bases, and 3 bases had no gene match. This CDR3 is CASSFLTSGREETQYF. CDR3 in DNA: TGCGCCAGCAGCTTCTTGACTAGCGGGAGGGAAGAGACCCAGTACTTC.

V is TRBV11-2 and J is TRBJ2-7; D is perhaps TRBD2 (5 bases). This CDR3 is 13 amino acids long. The germline gives CDR1 SGHAT, CDR2 FQNNGV. The V and J ends lost 5 bases and 4 bases respectively, with 12 bases between them. The CDR3 spells CASSLGREYEQYF. The CDR3 nucleotides read TGTGCCAGCAGCCTCGGACGGGAATACGAGCAGTACTTC.

This clone turned up a few times. The chain uses TRBV11-3 and TRBJ2-1; D unresolved. The V gene lost 3 bases and the J gene lost 8 bases, with 8 bases spanning the gap. Germline CDR1 SGHNT, CDR2 YENEEA. The CDR3 has 12 residues. CDR3 DNA sequence: TGTGCCAGCAGCTTCCGTCCCGATGAGCAGTTCTTC. This sequence encodes CASSFRPDEQFF.

This clone showed up just a few times. The CDR3 loop is CASERVARGQGEQYF. DNA for the CDR3: TGTGCCAGCGAACGCGTGGCAAGAGGCCAGGGCGAGCAGTACTTC. This chain connects TRBV7-2 to TRBJ2-7, with D possibly being TRBD1 (5 bases). Germline values: CDR1 SGHTA, CDR2 FQGNSA. The CDR3 loop spans 15 amino acids. Trimming pared 8 bases from V and 6 bases from J, leaving 23 bases between.